This T cell receptor beta chain appears in the sequencing data of a study of Graves' ophthalmopathy and Graves' hyperthyroidism. On this clonotype: What it recognizes is unknown. A read error may account for a junction end that differs from germline.

People with hyperthyroidism were aged 18 to 65 and newly diagnosed, under 2 months' duration. Among the exclusions were patients with other autoimmune diseases, uncontrolled infections, pregnancy or lactation. Using RNA transcripts, the TCR beta CDR3 regions were amplified. Scientists carried out first-round RT-PCR using HTBI primers and then a second-round multiplex PCR. TCRdb analysed the multiplex PCR reads with MiXCR anew, one entry per CDR3 protein. The sample lists 900,000 to 1,200,000 distinct CDR3 sequences; less than 45% were seen once. The study's findings and limits: The model flagged ophthalmopathy progression at more than 70% sensitivity and nearly 75% specificity.

This CDR3 has 15 amino acids. Germline V CDR1 and CDR2: MRHNA, SNTAGT. Sequenced: peripheral blood or thyroid tissue (not recorded which). The receptor was derived from an adult man with Graves' hyperthyroidism. This chain joins TRBV6-4 and TRBJ1-1, with D unclear. CDR3 amino acids: CASSYSTSLGTEAFF. The CDR3 region has the DNA TGTGCCAGCAGTTACTCGACTTCCCTGGGCACTGAAGCTTTCTTT.